This TCR beta chain was identified during a study of cytomegalovirus exposure and HLA in healthy donors. Study overall: Later analysis reported that the 120 or so validation repertoires shared the platform of the 500 to 850 first-cohort repertoires. General observations from the study: A subsequent analysis found that TCR clusters from the first cohort also tended to co-occur in the 120 or so validation repertoires, with about 94% of cluster scores above 0.

This CDR3 spans 15 amino acids. Trimming stripped 8 bases from V and 3 bases from J, with 18 bases between. Germline values: CDR1 SNHLY, CDR2 FYNNEI. The repertoire was sequenced with immunoSEQ multiplex PCR; TCRdb's copy has only in-frame clones and lacks some. The sample lists roughly 330,000 clones; 75% to 90% were seen once. Worth noting for this clone: Its specificity is unknown.

Sequences were obtained from PBMCs. The clonotype was recovered from a woman in her twenties or thirties in good health and CMV-seropositive. The chain joins TRBV2 to TRBJ2-3; perhaps TRBD2 as D (7 bases). CDR3 sequence reads: CASQQGRGRTDTQYF. The CDR3 DNA sequence: TGTGCCAGCCAGCAGGGGCGGGGGCGAACAGATACGCAGTATTTT.